The 17 T cell receptor beta chains in this list originate from one sample, sequenced in a study of blood T cell repertoires in COVID-19 (TCRdb year 2020). Libraries came from the immunoSEQ multiplex PCR assay. Entries here come from immuneACCESS through TCRdb and include only in-frame sequences with V and J called. Some clones fail to appear in such tables; in the studies checked, an unresolved V gene covers under half of the shortfall, and the cause of the remainder is unknown. The sample table contains nearly 110,000 clones; only one count was recorded for over 65% of them. The ten most abundant clones make up 5% to 7.5% of the sample. The specimen was peripheral blood. Receptors originate from a man older than 75 with COVID-19, enrolled during active disease.

The CDR3 is CAITGANRGTQYF. CDR3 nucleotide sequence: TGTGCCATCACTGGGGCTAACCGAGGGACCCAGTACTTC. This sequence joins TRBV7-2 and TRBJ2-5, with D possibly matching TRBD1 (5 bases). Germline assignment: CDR1 SGHTA and CDR2 FQGNSA. Trimming stripped 10 bases from V and 7 bases from J, with 19 bases between. CDR3 size: 13 residues.

The CDR3: CASSEGTGGKDEQFF. The CDR3 bases are TGTGCCAGCAGCGAGGGGACAGGGGGCAAGGATGAGCAGTTCTTC. The chain combines TRBV6-5 with TRBJ2-1; 12 bases fit TRBD1. Germline V gene sequence: CDR1 MNHEY, CDR2 SVGAGI. Germline trimming cut 6 bases from V and 8 bases from J; bases unmatched to any gene: 8. This CDR3 is built from 15 residues.

The chain is built from TRBV7-3 and TRBJ2-1; 13 bases align to TRBD2. Germline CDR1 and CDR2: SGHTA and FQGTGA. The CDR3 has 19 residues. J was trimmed by 0 bases and V by 4 bases; bases with no gene match: 9. CDR3 in DNA: TGTGCCAGCAGCTCGGCGGGACTAGCGGGACTGAGCTCCTACAATGAGCAGTTCTTC. Protein: CASSSAGLAGLSSYNEQFF. The variable domain in full, with the rest retrieved from reference TRBV7-3 and TRBJ2-1, is GAGVSQTPSNKVTEKGKYVELRCDPISGHTALYWYRQSLGQGPEFLIYFQGTGAADDSGLPNDRFFAVRPEGSVSTLKIQRTERGDSAVYLCASSSAGLAGLSSYNEQFFGPGTRLTVL.

The table lists this clone with a few counts. The chain recombines TRBV24-1 with TRBJ2-5; 11 bases are shared with TRBD1. The CDR3 spans 16 residues. Looked up from germline, CDR1 is KGHDR and CDR2 is SFDVKD. With V trimmed by 4 bases and J by 5 bases, 8 bases remained unmatched. CDR3 sequence: CATSETRTGGGETQYF. Written as DNA, the CDR3 is TGTGCCACCAGTGAAACACGGACAGGGGGCGGCGAGACCCAGTACTTC.

This chain links TRBV6-5 with TRBJ2-3; D might be TRBD2 (6 bases). The CDR3 consists of 11 residues. Between the trimmed V and J ends, which lost 8 bases and 10 bases, there was a span of 13 bases. CDR1 and CDR2 from the germline V gene are MNHEY and SVGAGI. The CDR3 sequence is CASSSDWAQYF. The DNA for the CDR3 is TGTGCCAGCTCTAGCGATTGGGCGCAGTATTTT.

The chain carries TRBV19 and TRBJ2-3; possible D gene TRBD2, 6 bases. Germline V gene data show CDR1 as LNHDA and CDR2 as SQIVND (reference sequence). The V and J ends lost 6 bases and 1 base respectively, with 11 bases between them. The CDR3 totals 14 residues. This chain's CDR3 is CASRMEGGTDTQYF. CDR3 DNA sequence: TGTGCCAGTAGAATGGAGGGAGGCACAGATACGCAGTATTTT.

DNA of the CDR3: TGCGCCAGCAGCACTAGTGCCGCAACTAATGAAAAACTGTTTTTT. Amino acid sequence: CASSTSAATNEKLFF. This sequence joins TRBV5-1 and TRBJ1-4; D call uncertain. CDR1 SGHRS and CDR2 YFSETQ come from the germline V gene. V lost 4 bases and J lost 0, with 10 bases in between. The CDR3 length is 15 residues.

V and J are TRBV28 and TRBJ1-1; unclear D gene. Germline V gene lookup returns CDR1 MDHEN and CDR2 SYDVKM. There are 14 residues in the CDR3. The V end was cut by 2 bases, the J end by 3 bases, with 10 bases between. CDR3 nucleotide sequence: TGTGCCAGCAGTTTACTCCCCGCGGACACTGAAGCTTTCTTT. Its translation: CASSLLPADTEAFF.

The chain has TRBV9 and TRBJ2-7; D is uncertain. The CDR3 sequence is 14 residues long. Trimming left V 2 bases short and J 0 bases short, with 9 bases between. Per germline, CDR1 SGDLS and CDR2 YYNGEE. In DNA, the CDR3 is TGTGCCAGCAGCGTTGGTCCTAGCTCCTACGAGCAGTACTTC. Its translation: CASSVGPSSYEQYF.

The rearrangement uses TRBV5-5 and TRBJ1-1; TRBD1 is a possible D gene (6 bases). In germline, CDR1 is SGHKS, CDR2 YYEKEE (reference sequence). This CDR3 spans 16 amino acids. Trimming pared 4 bases from V and 4 bases from J, leaving 20 bases between. The CDR3: CASSPISSGGPTEAFF. In DNA, the CDR3 is TGTGCCAGCAGCCCTATCTCTTCGGGGGGCCCCACTGAAGCTTTCTTT.

The V gene is TRBV10-2, the J gene TRBJ1-2, with unresolved D. Germline CDR1 WSHSY, CDR2 SAAADI. V gave up 6 bases and J gave up 0 bases, with 8 bases separating them. The CDR3 is 13 residues long. CDR3 sequence: CASRSIANYGYTF. CDR3 coding DNA: TGCGCCAGCAGATCCATAGCTAACTATGGCTACACCTTC.

This chain uses TRBV6-5 with TRBJ1-1; TRBD1 might be the D (5 bases). The CDR3 is made up of 14 amino acids. V was cut by 7 bases and J by 5 bases, with 17 bases left in between. Per germline, CDR1 MNHEY and CDR2 SVGAGI. The chain's CDR3 is CASTAAVGGTEAFF. CDR3 bases: TGTGCCAGCACCGCGGCGGTTGGGGGGACTGAAGCTTTCTTT.

V usage is TRBV24-1 and J usage is TRBJ2-1; the match to TRBD2 covers 9 bases. The CDR3 is 15 amino acids. Germline assignment: CDR1 KGHDR and CDR2 SFDVKD. V lost 4 bases to trimming and J lost 5 bases; unmatched junction nucleotides: 5. DNA for the CDR3: TGTGCCACCAGTGACGCGACTAGCGGAAACAATGAGCAGTTCTTC. Amino acids: CATSDATSGNNEQFF.

In the case of this clone: Compared with germline, one end of the junction differs, possibly owing to a read error. The CDR3 here is CSASPTDISF. The CDR3 nucleotides read TGCAGTGCTAGCCCAACGGACATCTCCTTC. The chain couples TRBV20-1 to TRBJ1-2, with D possibly TRBD1 on 5 matching bases. Germline V CDR1 and CDR2: DFQATT, SNEGSKA (reference sequence). This CDR3 comprises 10 residues.

The V gene is TRBV5-1, the J gene TRBJ2-1; D is possibly TRBD2 (5 bases). Germline V gives CDR1 SGHRS, CDR2 YFSETQ. This CDR3 contains 13 residues. V shed 3 bases and J shed 8 bases, with 12 bases lying between them. CDR3 amino acids: CASSSWRRDEQFF. The CDR3 DNA sequence: TGCGCCAGCAGCTCGTGGAGGAGAGATGAGCAGTTCTTC.

The V and J genes are TRBV18 and TRBJ2-7, with a possible D match to TRBD2 (6 bases). V was trimmed by 6 bases and J by 6 bases, leaving 18 bases between them. CDR3 size: 14 residues. The germline V gene encodes CDR1 KGHSH and CDR2 LQKENI. The CDR3 loop is CASSSAGPGLEQYF. The CDR3 bases are TGTGCCAGCTCTTCAGCGGGCCCAGGGCTCGAGCAGTACTTC.

The DNA of the CDR3 is TGTGCCAGCAGCTTAGTTTCCAGGGTAGGGACCTACGAGCAGTACTTC. Protein: CASSLVSRVGTYEQYF. This rearrangement joins TRBV7-8 to TRBJ2-7, with D perhaps matching TRBD1 (5 bases). This CDR3 comprises 16 residues. Germline V gives CDR1 SGHVS, CDR2 FQNEAQ. The V end was cut by 1 base, the J end by 2 bases, with 15 bases between.